By share, the clone carrying this TCR beta chain counts as medium-sized. Germline CDR1 LNHDA, CDR2 SQIVND (reference sequence). The CDR3 extends over 16 amino acids. V gave up 4 bases and J gave up 2 bases, with 15 bases separating them. TCRdb analysed the RT-PCR reads with MiXCR anew, one entry per CDR3 protein. The profile shows tens of thousands of distinct CDR3 sequences, less than 5% of them singletons. This sample stems from a study of patients and donors after allogeneic stem cell transplantation. The rearrangement joins TRBV19 to TRBJ2-1; maybe TRBD1 (5 bases). The sequence derives from a human donor who was either an allogeneic HSCT recipient or a stem cell or donor lymphocyte infusion donor (not recorded which). It is not recorded whose cells these are; they may come from a transplant donor. The sample was blood, either unsorted or a sorted T cell fraction (not recorded which). The DNA for the CDR3 is TGTGCCAGTAGTACCTCCAGGGCCCCCCCCTACAATGAGCAGTTCTTC. Translation: CASSTSRAPPYNEQFF.